A selection of T cell receptor beta chains follows, all from one sample in a study of T cells in Graves' hyperthyroidism and ophthalmopathy. TCRdb re-derived calls from the multiplex PCR reads in MiXCR, one entry per CDR3 protein. The sample contains 300,000 to 400,000 distinct CDR3 sequences, approximately 17% of which appear only once. The sequencing sample was made of blood. Source of these receptors: a man between 18 and 29 years old with Graves' ophthalmopathy. Both conserved end residues are part of each CDR3. A D gene is named only where the DNA matches it firmly. Expanded clones are given a class, and other clones once, few, many or no size at all.

V	size	J	D	DNA	CDR3
TRBV19	NA	TRBJ2-2	TRBD1	TGTGCCAGTAGTCCTGGGACAGGGACGGGCACCGGGGAGCTGTTTTTT	CASSPGTGTGTGELFF
TRBV12-3/TRBV12-4	NA	TRBJ2-1	NA	TGTGCCAGCAGCTCCCCCCATGGCGGTAGGTCCTACAATGAGCAGTTCTTC	CASSSPHGGRSYNEQFF
TRBV18	many	TRBJ2-5	NA	TGTGCCACCTCATGGGGTGCCGGAGAGACCCAGTACTTC	CATSWGAGETQYF
TRBV6-1	few	TRBJ1-3	NA	TGTGCCAGCAGTCCCTTAGGTTCTGGAAACACCATATATTTT	CASSPLGSGNTIYF
TRBV4-1	NA	TRBJ1-6	NA	TGCGCCAGCAGCCAAGTCACCCGAGGCGGCTCACCCCTCCACTTT	CASSQVTRGGSPLHF
TRBV29-1	few	TRBJ2-7	NA	TGCAGCGTCGCCCCGGCCAGGGGATCCTACGAGCAGTACTTC	CSVAPARGSYEQYF
TRBV3-1	many	TRBJ1-2	NA	TGTGCCAGCAGCCAAGATCCCCTGGAGGGCTACACCTTC	CASSQDPLEGYTF
TRBV18	NA	TRBJ2-5	NA	TGTGCCAGCTCACCACCGTTAGAGCAAGAGACCCAGTACTTC	CASSPPLEQETQYF
TRBV9	many	TRBJ1-2	TRBD1	TGTGCCAGCAGCGACCGCAGGGGACAGGGATATAACTATGGCTACACCTTC	CASSDRRGQGYNYGYTF
TRBV6-1	NA	TRBJ1-2	NA	TGTGCCAGCAGGGGGACATTTAACTATGGCTACACCTTC	CASRGTFNYGYTF
TRBV18	many	TRBJ2-3	NA	TGTGCCAGCTCACCACCGTCCGATACGCAGTATTTT	CASSPPSDTQYF
TRBV20-1	many	TRBJ1-1	NA	TGCAGTGCTATCGACGGAGGATGGGACACTGAAGCTTTCTTT	CSAIDGGWDTEAFF
TRBV2	NA	TRBJ1-1	TRBD1	TGTGCCAGCAACGCCCACCGGGACAGGGTAACTGAAGCTTTCTTT	CASNAHRDRVTEAFF
TRBV3-1	many	TRBJ2-7	NA	TGTGCCAGCAGCCAGGGATACTACGAGCAGTACTTC	CASSQGYYEQYF
TRBV11-1	many	TRBJ2-7	TRBD1	TGTGCCAGCAGCTTAGCCGGGGGACAGGGAAACTACGAGCAGTACTTC	CASSLAGGQGNYEQYF
TRBV6-1	many	TRBJ2-5	TRBD1	TGTGCCAGCAGTGAATTCGGACAGGGAGAGACCCAGTACTTC	CASSEFGQGETQYF
TRBV6-1	many	TRBJ2-7	NA	TGTGCCAGCAGCCCGGGGGCCGACTACGAGCAGTACTTC	CASSPGADYEQYF
TRBV7-2	few	TRBJ2-3	TRBD2	TGTGCCAGCAGCTTAATGGCAGCGGGGGGCACAGATACGCAGTATTTT	CASSLMAAGGTDTQYF
TRBV7-9	NA	TRBJ2-1	TRBD2	TGCGCCAGCAGCCAAGAACCGAGCGGGGGGGAAATCTATAGCTCCTACAATGAGCAGTTCTTC	CASSQEPSGGEIYSSYNEQFF
TRBV19	few	TRBJ2-5	TRBD1	TGTGCCAGTAGTGCCCGGACAGGACAAGAGACCCAGTACTTC	CASSARTGQETQYF
TRBV5-6	NA	TRBJ2-3	NA	TGTGCCAGCAGCGTGGGGGCAGCCCCCACGCAGTATTTT	CASSVGAAPTQYF
TRBV7-9	NA	TRBJ2-1	TRBD2	TGTGCCAGCAGCTCGACTAGCGCCCTCAATGAGCAGTTCTTC	CASSSTSALNEQFF